One sample yielded the 26 T cell receptor beta chains listed below, sequenced in a study of blood T cells in healthy people across ages (dated by TCRdb to the mid-2010s). Preparation of the library involved 5' RACE. Sequencing instrument: Illumina HiSeq 2500. A second about 7 to 11 cycle PCR used a sample-barcoded 5' primer and a J-beta primer mix. TCRdb reanalyzed the raw reads on its own, using fastp at Q25 for trimming and MiXCR for clone calling, and kept in-frame beta chains. CDR3 protein sequences are deduplicated, and each keeps its most common genes and DNA. Present in this sample are hundreds of thousands of distinct CDR3 sequences, approximately 47% of which were seen just once. 45% to 55% of the sample goes to the ten largest clones. The sample comprised blood. The receptors come from a man in his sixties in good health.

This clonotype has just one count. For the CDR3, the DNA is TGTGCCAGCAGTTACGGGGGGGCTAATGAAAAACTGTTTTTT. Translating it yields CASSYGGANEKLFF. This chain connects TRBV6-5 to TRBJ1-4; tentatively, D is TRBD1 (5 bases). In germline, CDR1 is MNHEY, CDR2 SVGAGI. V was shortened by 2 bases and J by 3 bases, with 7 bases between the two germline ends. There are 14 residues in the CDR3.

This rearrangement joins TRBV27 to TRBJ1-4; 7 bases match TRBD1. Losses at the gene ends were 5 bases for V and 0 bases for J; bases not matched to a gene: 18. Germline CDR1 reads MNHEY; CDR2 reads SMNVEV (reference sequence). The CDR3 spans 20 residues. CDR3 sequence reads: CASSPQAPGQKLATNEKLFF. CDR3 nucleotides: TGTGCCAGCAGTCCCCAGGCACCGGGACAGAAGCTGGCAACTAATGAAAAACTGTTTTTT.

The V call is TRBV27, the J call TRBJ2-3, with 11 bases lining up with TRBD2. V shed 4 bases and J 5 bases; nucleotides not matched to a gene: 8. Germline CDR1 is MNHEY and CDR2 is SMNVEV (reference sequence). The CDR3 loop spans 16 amino acids. The CDR3 loop is CASSSLAGGWRDTQYF. DNA of the CDR3: TGTGCCAGCAGTTCTCTAGCGGGAGGCTGGCGAGATACGCAGTATTTT.

V usage is TRBV11-2 and J usage is TRBJ2-1; the D gene is possibly TRBD2 (5 bases). The CDR3 consists of 17 residues. CDR1 is SGHAT, CDR2 FQNNGV, per germline. The ends were cut back, 2 bases at V and 10 bases at J, with 24 bases in the middle. The CDR3 loop reads CASSLRTGRRERGEQFF. DNA for the CDR3: TGTGCCAGCAGCTTACGAACGGGTAGAAGGGAGAGAGGCGAGCAGTTCTTC.

This clonotype was found once. The CDR3 loop is CSADRVTYNEQFF. The CDR3 region has the DNA TGCAGTGCGGACAGGGTTACCTACAATGAGCAGTTCTTC. V gene TRBV20-1 combines with J gene TRBJ2-1; TRBD1 aligns across 8 bases. Germline CDR1 and CDR2: DFQATT and SNEGSKA (reference sequence). This CDR3 has 13 residues. The V and J ends lost 6 bases and 2 bases, in that order; junction bases with no gene match: 3.

V and J are TRBV7-8 and TRBJ2-5, with a possible D match to TRBD1 (6 bases). CDR3 length: 14 amino acids. V shed 5 bases and J shed 2 bases, with 12 bases lying between them. CDR1 is SGHVS and CDR2 is FQNEAQ in the germline V gene. The CDR3 DNA reads TGTGCCAGCAGCATAGATGGGACACAAGAGACCCAGTACTTC. This codes for CASSIDGTQETQYF. The full variable domain, with the rest looked up from reference TRBV7-8 and TRBJ2-5, is GAGVSQSPRYKVAKRGQDVALRCDPISGHVSLFWYQQALGQGPEFLTYFQNEAQLDKSGLPSDRFFAERPEGSVSTLKIQRTQQEDSAVYLCASSIDGTQETQYFGPGTRLLVL.

Regarding this clonotype: A junction boundary mismatches the germline segment, possibly from a read error. The chain employs TRBV10-3 and TRBJ1-1, with D perhaps TRBD1 (6 bases). CDR3 length: 14 amino acids. Germline assignment: CDR1 ENHRY and CDR2 SYGVKD. CDR3 nucleotide sequence: TGTGCCATCAGTGAGGGACAGCAGAACACTAAAGCTTTCTTT. This translates into CAISEGQQNTKAFF.

The chain is built from TRBV29-1 and TRBJ2-7, with D possibly TRBD2 on 6 matching bases. CDR1 and CDR2 (germline): SQVTM, ANQGSEA. The CDR3 totals 11 residues. V lost 4 bases, J lost 2 bases, and 6 bases lay in between. The CDR3 coding sequence is TGCAGCGTTGGGGGGGCCTACGAGCAGTACTTC. It translates to CSVGGAYEQYF.

The chain employs TRBV5-5 and TRBJ2-1; no reliable D call. From germline, CDR1 is SGHKS and CDR2 YYEKEE (reference sequence). Trimming removed 8 bases at V and 9 bases at J, with 18 bases between. The CDR3 runs to 13 residues. CDR3 residues: CASGPDDLSEQFF. The DNA for the CDR3 is TGTGCCAGTGGCCCGGACGATCTCAGTGAGCAGTTCTTC.

V and J are TRBV4-3 and TRBJ1-1; no firm D call. The V gene lost 3 bases and the J gene lost 1 base, with 18 bases spanning the gap. CDR3 length: 17 residues. Looked up from germline, CDR1 is LGHNA and CDR2 is YSLEER. The CDR3 sequence is CASSHPSTTKWNTEAFF. The CDR3, as DNA: TGCGCCAGCAGCCATCCCTCTACGACAAAGTGGAACACTGAAGCTTTCTTT.

The sample holds a few counts of this clonotype. V gene TRBV5-1 combines with J gene TRBJ2-7; 8 bases agree with TRBD2. CDR1 and CDR2 (germline): SGHRS, YFSETQ. J was trimmed by 4 bases and V by 2 bases; bases with no gene match: 2. The CDR3 runs to 13 residues. In DNA, the CDR3 is TGCGCCAGCAGCTTAGCGGGGGAGTACGAGCAGTACTTC. This encodes CASSLAGEYEQYF.

V usage is TRBV5-6 and J usage is TRBJ2-1; D is ambiguous. The V gene's germline CDR1 is SGHDT and CDR2 YYEEEE. V shed 3 bases and J shed 3 bases, with 16 bases lying between them. The length of the CDR3 is 16 residues. The CDR3 DNA reads as TGTGCCAGCAGCTGGCAACGGGCCAGTTACTACAATGAGCAGTTCTTC. Translation: CASSWQRASYYNEQFF.

This clonotype has a handful of counts. V gene TRBV4-3 combines with J gene TRBJ1-4; D possibly corresponds to TRBD1 (5 bases). This CDR3 is 16 amino acids long. Germline CDR1 reads LGHNA; CDR2 reads YSLEER. V lost 3 bases and J 7 bases, leaving 18 bases between the germline ends. The CDR3 region is CASSHQGAGPVEKLFF. The CDR3 coding sequence is TGCGCCAGCAGCCACCAAGGGGCAGGGCCGGTTGAAAAACTGTTTTTT.

The sample holds a few counts of this clonotype. This chain links TRBV29-1 with TRBJ2-1, with 10 bases fitting TRBD2. CDR1 is SQVTM, CDR2 ANQGSEA, per germline. With 4 bases clipped from V and 10 bases from J, the junction kept 4 bases outside the gene matches. The CDR3 is made up of 12 amino acids. The CDR3 reads CSVVDSGREQFF. CDR3 coding DNA: TGCAGCGTTGTCGATAGCGGGAGGGAGCAGTTCTTC.

V usage is TRBV3-1 and J usage is TRBJ2-2; D is perhaps TRBD1 or TRBD2 (5 bases each). Trimming removed 2 bases from V and 0 bases from J, with 22 bases in between. CDR3 length: 20 residues. The V gene's germline CDR1 is LGHDT and CDR2 YNNKEL (reference sequence). In DNA, the CDR3 is TGTGCCAGCAGCCAAACCAATCCGGGACGAAAACTCGCGAACACCGGGGAGCTGTTTTTT. As protein: CASSQTNPGRKLANTGELFF.

The chain carries TRBV20-1 and TRBJ2-3; 8 bases are a match to TRBD1. The CDR3 is 16 amino acids. V gave up 5 bases and J gave up 2 bases; unmatched junction bases: 12. Per germline, CDR1 DFQATT and CDR2 SNEGSKA (reference sequence). CDR3 loop: CSAFNPGTGPTDTQYF. DNA for the CDR3: TGCAGTGCTTTCAACCCCGGGACAGGCCCCACAGATACGCAGTATTTT.

This chain links TRBV20-1 with TRBJ2-5; 8 bases line up with TRBD1. The DNA end lines up better with TRBJ2-7; the J call may be wrong. The CDR3 covers 17 residues. CDR1 and CDR2 (germline): DFQATT, SNEGSKA (reference sequence). CDR3 coding DNA: TGCAGTGCTAGAGATTGGGGCGGGACAGGTCTAGACTACGAGCAGTACTTC. This encodes CSARDWGGTGLDYEQYF.

V is TRBV29-1 and J is TRBJ2-1; 8 nucleotides line up with TRBD1. The CDR3 has 14 residues. The V gene end was trimmed by 4 bases and the J gene end by 5 bases; junction bases not matched to a gene: 7. The germline V gene has CDR1 SQVTM and CDR2 ANQGSEA. The CDR3: CSVVRQGFNNEQFF. CDR3 DNA: TGCAGCGTTGTAAGACAGGGGTTCAACAATGAGCAGTTCTTC.

The chain carries TRBV4-2 and TRBJ2-4, with TRBD2 matching over 8 bases. The end of the DNA aligns better with TRBJ2-5, so the J call may be wrong. Germline assignment: CDR1 LGHNA and CDR2 YNFKEQ. The CDR3 consists of 15 residues. CDR3 in amino acids: CASSQDLAGGETQYF. CDR3 coding DNA: TGTGCCAGCAGCCAAGATTTGGCGGGGGGAGAGACCCAGTACTTC.

This chain joins TRBV6-1 and TRBJ2-7; no definite D call. Trimming pared 3 bases from V and 7 bases from J, leaving 10 bases between. The CDR3 runs 12 residues. Germline V gene data show CDR1 as MNHNS and CDR2 as SASEGT. CDR3 protein: CASSESWGEQYF. DNA for the CDR3: TGTGCCAGCAGTGAGTCTTGGGGAGAGCAGTACTTC.

The V call is TRBV20-1, the J call TRBJ2-7; D is perhaps TRBD2 (7 bases). The length of the CDR3 is 15 residues. Germline V CDR1 and CDR2: DFQATT, SNEGSKA (reference sequence). With 5 bases removed from V and 7 bases from J, the gap between germline ends came to 24 bases. This chain's CDR3 is CSAQRGASSYNEQYF. The CDR3 DNA follows: TGCAGTGCTCAACGGGGGGCCAGCTCCTACAATGAGCAGTACTTC.

The chain uses TRBV27 and TRBJ2-4, with D perhaps TRBD1 or TRBD2 (5 bases each). The assigned J gene may be wrong: the sequence end matches TRBJ2-7 better. This CDR3 comprises 13 residues. Germline CDR1 MNHEY, CDR2 SMNVEV (reference sequence). The CDR3 reads CASSQRRGGEQYF. DNA for the CDR3: TGTGCCAGCAGTCAGAGACGGGGCGGCGAGCAGTACTTC.

With respect to this clonotype: It may be a read error: a sequence one base away is much more abundant. CDR3 DNA: TGTGCCAGCAGCTCAGGCGGTAGCGGGAGGGCGGATACGCAGTATTTT. Translated, it gives CASSSGGSGRADTQYF. V usage is TRBV7-2 and J usage is TRBJ2-3; 11 bases match TRBD2. Per the germline V gene, CDR1 is SGHTA and CDR2 is FQGNSA. This CDR3 is built from 16 residues. Unmatched junction bases numbered 9, after V lost 4 bases and J lost 6 bases.

V and J are TRBV20-1 and TRBJ2-3; TRBD2 is a possible D gene (5 bases). The CDR3 length is 15 residues. Germline CDR1 is DFQATT and CDR2 is SNEGSKA (reference sequence). V was trimmed by 6 bases and J by 2 bases, leaving 18 bases between them. CDR3 coding DNA: TGCAGTGCCCCCGATGGGTCGGGATACACAGATACGCAGTATTTT. This translates into CSAPDGSGYTDTQYF.

V gene TRBV18 combines with J gene TRBJ2-1; D unresolved. This CDR3 is 15 amino acids long. Trimming pared 4 bases from V and 3 bases from J, leaving 13 bases between. Per germline, CDR1 KGHSH and CDR2 LQKENI. The CDR3 DNA is TGTGCCAGCTCACGTGAGACACCTTTCTACAATGAGCAGTTCTTC. It is translated as CASSRETPFYNEQFF.

To note about this clonotype: The junction shows a germline mismatch at one end, possibly a read error. The chain uses TRBV4-1 and TRBJ2-1; weak D call: TRBD1 (6 bases). This CDR3 has 15 residues. Germline V gene sequence: CDR1 MGHRA, CDR2 YSYEKL. CDR3 bases: TGTGCCAGCAGCCAGGGGTTCCTGGGATACAATGAGCAGTTCTTC. Amino acids: CASSQGFLGYNEQFF.